This T cell receptor (beta chain) comes out of a study of cytotoxic CD8 clonotypes in ibrutinib-treated CLL (dated by TCRdb to the early 2020s). Study-wide context: The cohort had 11 relapsed/refractory and 15 treatment-naive patients; 17 to 18 were IGHV unmutated. Partial responses were observed in 24 patients and complete responses in 2; after a median follow-up of 68 months, remission was maintained in around 14 patients and progression was observed in about twelve. The response samples were drawn at a median of approximately twelve months into treatment, with a range of about 6 to 40 months. On average, each sample yielded about 260,000 productive templates and 85,000 to 95,000 productive rearrangements. Of the 86 participants in the trial, 20 to 30 had longitudinal samples available. Cryopreserved peripheral blood mononuclear cells were obtained before treatment, at response, and at either sustained remission or disease progression. All remission and progressive disease samples were collected while patients were still receiving ibrutinib.

With respect to this clone: The antigen it recognizes is unknown. Nothing much larger sits one base from this clone, and base qualities are not available.

Cut back by 6 bases and 4 bases, the V and J ends lie 12 bases apart. The CDR3 starts with the cysteine, ends with the phenylalanine, and has 12 residues. Only CDR3 DNA is held: 36 bases, read in frame from base 1. Based on the germline V gene, the CDR1 and CDR2 sequences are SQVTM and ANQGSEA. The goal of deep resolution MiSeq sequencing was a depth between 1 in 1 million and 1 in 200,000 T cells, and coverage averaged 10x per clonotype. The immunoSEQ hsTCRB Kit was used to generate TCR beta libraries. In the original analysis: ImmunoSEQ Data Assistant and ImmunoSEQ Analyzer were used for data analysis, and V, D and J genes were assigned according to IMGT definitions. Clonality was computed as one minus normalized Shannon entropy of productive rearrangement frequencies, ranging from 0 to 1. Only overrepresented clonotypes making up at least 0.05% of each patient's repertoire were included in the public clonotype analysis. Thirteen repertoires from age-matched healthy donors, obtained from immuneACCESS, served as clonality controls. Not all clones reach the TCRdb copy of this immuneACCESS table, which keeps in-frame sequences only. Checked studies attribute under half of the gap to unresolved V genes and leave the rest unexplained. From that table come the V and J calls and clone size; the DNA was used to work out D and trimming. Across this sample there are 25,000 to 30,000 clones, with around 76% seen only once. The ten largest make up 40% to 60% of the sample.

Here is what the overall study found, with its caveats: Lymph node repertoires were not examined, and the timing of sampling was not matched between patients in sustained remission and those whose disease progressed. Clonality rose at ibrutinib response, remained stable during sustained remission, and dropped back toward baseline at progression. At baseline, clonality was higher than in age-matched healthy donors and showed a strong correlation with circulating CD8+ T-cell counts. Public clonotypes were rare and either shrank or stayed stable during treatment, and the rise in clonality at ibrutinib response reflected expansion of private clonotypes.

Approximately 2 micrograms of genomic DNA were extracted from cryopreserved PBMCs for TCR beta library preparation. Longitudinal blood samples from CLL patients receiving ibrutinib monotherapy were subjected to high-throughput TCR beta sequencing. The patients were enrolled in a single-center, open-label phase 2 trial of ibrutinib monotherapy. The source material was PBMCs, sampled after 36 months of ibrutinib treatment. The sequence links TRBV29-1 to TRBJ1-2, with TRBD1 perhaps the D gene, on 6 matching bases. The receptor was derived from a human donor with chronic lymphocytic leukemia. The bases read TGCAGCGTCAGGACAGTAAGCTATGGCTACACCTTC. Translated, it gives CSVRTVSYGYTF.